The clone carrying this T cell receptor beta chain turned up a few times. It was with a sample-barcoded 5' primer and a J-beta primer mix that a second PCR of roughly 7 to 12 cycles was run. TCRdb recomputed calls from the 5' RACE reads with MiXCR, one row per CDR3 protein. The sample records 1.5 million or so distinct CDR3 sequences, approximately 43% being singletons. The V and J ends lost 5 bases and 2 bases respectively, with 9 bases between them. The germline V gene has CDR1 SEHNR and CDR2 FQNEAQ (reference sequence). This CDR3 region has 13 residues. This record belongs to a study of blood T cells in healthy people across ages.

The chain links TRBV7-9 to TRBJ1-1; D is uncertain. The TCR comes from a woman aged 18-29 years in good health. Source material: blood. CDR3 DNA sequence: TGTGCCAGCAGCGGGTGGGATAACACTGAAGCTTTCTTT. This encodes CASSGWDNTEAFF.